This is a list of T cell receptor beta chains from one sample in a study of early T cells in non-severe SARS-CoV-2 infection. TCRdb processed the 5' RACE reads anew with MiXCR; each CDR3 protein has one entry. The table lists roughly 34,000 distinct CDR3 sequences, about 6.5% of them singletons, with less than 10% in the top ten. The specimen was whole blood. Receptors originate from an adult who was a healthcare worker with PCR-confirmed SARS-CoV-2 infection or an uninfected control (not recorded which). The CDR3 runs from the conserved cysteine through the conserved F or W. D genes are given only for firm matches. Clone size, where shown, is once, few, many, or a class for clones that have expanded.

TRBV27	TRBD1	TRBJ1-3	few	CASRWDSPPPSGNTIYF	TGTGCCAGCAGATGGGACAGTCCTCCACCTTCTGGAAACACCATATATTTT
TRBV4-3	.	TRBJ2-7	.	CASSQETGLTYEQYF	TGCGCCAGCAGCCAAGAGACCGGCCTAACCTACGAGCAGTACTTC
TRBV12-3/TRBV12-4	.	TRBJ1-6	.	CASSLASGWGSPLHF	TGTGCCAGCAGTTTAGCGTCGGGCTGGGGATCACCCCTCCACTTT
TRBV7-9	.	TRBJ2-7	.	CASSLGSGTFYEQYF	TGTGCCAGCAGCTTAGGAAGTGGGACGTTCTACGAGCAGTACTTC
TRBV25-1	.	TRBJ2-6	many	CASSDEAFSGANVLTF	TGTGCCAGCAGCGACGAAGCTTTCTCTGGGGCCAACGTCCTGACTTTC
TRBV20-1	.	TRBJ2-3	many	CSAGAGGTDTQYF	TGCAGTGCCGGAGCCGGGGGCACAGATACGCAGTATTTT
TRBV28	.	TRBJ1-1	many	CASSSWGEGDTEAFF	TGTGCCAGCAGTTCCTGGGGGGAGGGGGACACTGAAGCTTTCTTT
TRBV19	.	TRBJ2-3	many	CASSMPGRDTQYF	TGTGCCAGTAGTATGCCGGGCCGGGATACGCAGTATTTT
TRBV12-3/TRBV12-4	.	TRBJ1-1	many	CASSSIRAGPETEAFF	TGTGCCAGCAGTTCTATACGAGCAGGGCCGGAGACTGAAGCTTTCTTT
TRBV20-1	.	TRBJ1-4	.	CSARGVRDEKLFF	TGCAGTGCTAGAGGGGTCAGGGATGAAAAACTGTTTTTT
TRBV10-2	.	TRBJ1-1	many	CASSESGLAEAFF	TGCGCCAGCAGTGAGTCGGGGCTCGCTGAAGCTTTCTTT
TRBV7-3	TRBD2	TRBJ2-2	many	CASSLTSGSTGELFF	TGTGCCAGCAGCCTAACGAGCGGGAGCACCGGGGAGCTGTTTTTT
TRBV12-3/TRBV12-4	.	TRBJ1-1	many	CASSLSGRIEAFF	TGTGCCAGCAGTTTAAGCGGACGCATTGAAGCTTTCTTT
TRBV19	TRBD2	TRBJ2-5	many	CASSIASGRGETQYF	TGTGCCAGTAGTATCGCTAGCGGGAGAGGGGAGACCCAGTACTTC
TRBV10-3	.	TRBJ1-2	many	CAISDENYGYTF	TGTGCCATCAGTGATGAGAACTATGGCTACACCTTC
TRBV27	TRBD1	TRBJ1-2	many	CASSDYQGAHGYTF	TGTGCCAGCAGCGACTACCAGGGGGCGCATGGCTACACCTTC
TRBV28	.	TRBJ2-5	many	CASSLPGDQETQYF	TGTGCCAGCAGTTTGCCAGGGGACCAAGAGACCCAGTACTTC
TRBV3-1	TRBD1	TRBJ1-6	many	CASSQVNRGPLGPLHF	TGTGCCAGCAGCCAAGTGAACAGGGGCCCGTTGGGACCCCTCCACTTT
TRBV7-2	.	TRBJ1-1	many	CASSPEGVRMNTEAFF	TGTGCCAGCAGCCCTGAGGGGGTAAGGATGAACACTGAAGCTTTCTTT
TRBV10-3	.	TRBJ2-3	medium-sized	CAISESASADLNTQYF	TGTGCCATCAGTGAGTCGGCTAGCGCAGACCTTAATACGCAGTATTTT
TRBV7-9	.	TRBJ2-5	many	CASAAYIQETQYF	TGTGCCAGCGCTGCATACATACAAGAGACCCAGTACTTC
TRBV30	.	TRBJ1-2	many	CAWSVSHGYTF	TGTGCCTGGAGTGTATCTCATGGCTACACCTTC
TRBV5-1	TRBD1	TRBJ1-4	many	CASSSGQGGDEKLFF	TGCGCCAGCAGCAGTGGACAGGGGGGTGATGAAAAACTGTTTTTT
TRBV18	.	TRBJ2-2	few	CASSAYGSANTGELFF	TGTGCCAGCTCAGCTTACGGGTCCGCGAACACCGGGGAGCTGTTTTTT
TRBV2	.	TRBJ1-6	many	CASSEQGTMNNSPLHF	TGTGCCAGCAGTGAACAGGGAACGATGAATAATTCACCCCTCCACTTT
TRBV20-1	TRBD1	TRBJ2-1	many	CSASRTGVHNEQFF	TGCAGTGCCAGTAGGACAGGGGTCCACAATGAGCAGTTCTTC
TRBV29-1	.	TRBJ2-2	many	CSVFIRVTGELFF	TGCAGCGTTTTTATCAGAGTCACCGGGGAGCTGTTTTTT
TRBV7-6	.	TRBJ1-1	many	CASSLGAWNTEAFF	TGTGCCAGCAGCTTGGGGGCTTGGAACACTGAAGCTTTCTTT
TRBV19	TRBD2	TRBJ2-2	many	CASIAGTRNTGELFF	TGTGCCAGTATTGCCGGGACTAGGAACACCGGGGAGCTGTTTTTT
TRBV28	.	TRBJ2-3	.	CASSLRTGPTDTQYF	TGTGCCAGCAGTTTAAGAACAGGGCCGACAGATACGCAGTATTTT
TRBV18	.	TRBJ2-3	many	CASSRLDESTRPGATQYF	TGTGCCAGCTCACGATTAGATGAATCAACCAGACCCGGAGCTACGCAGTATTTT
TRBV28	.	TRBJ2-7	few	CASRGGTSTSYEQYF	TGTGCCAGCAGAGGAGGGACATCTACGTCCTACGAGCAGTACTTC
TRBV7-9	TRBD2	TRBJ2-5	many	CASSLRGGRETQYF	TGTGCCAGCAGCTTACGTGGCGGGAGAGAGACCCAGTACTTC
TRBV19	TRBD1	TRBJ2-7	many	CASADRVSYEQYF	TGTGCCAGTGCCGACAGGGTATCGTACGAGCAGTACTTC
TRBV11-2	.	TRBJ2-7	many	CASSLGDLREQYF	TGTGCCAGCAGCCTAGGGGACCTACGCGAGCAGTACTTC
TRBV7-2	.	TRBJ1-3	few	CASSLGQVSGNTIYF	TGTGCCAGCAGCTTAGGGCAGGTCTCTGGAAACACCATATATTTT